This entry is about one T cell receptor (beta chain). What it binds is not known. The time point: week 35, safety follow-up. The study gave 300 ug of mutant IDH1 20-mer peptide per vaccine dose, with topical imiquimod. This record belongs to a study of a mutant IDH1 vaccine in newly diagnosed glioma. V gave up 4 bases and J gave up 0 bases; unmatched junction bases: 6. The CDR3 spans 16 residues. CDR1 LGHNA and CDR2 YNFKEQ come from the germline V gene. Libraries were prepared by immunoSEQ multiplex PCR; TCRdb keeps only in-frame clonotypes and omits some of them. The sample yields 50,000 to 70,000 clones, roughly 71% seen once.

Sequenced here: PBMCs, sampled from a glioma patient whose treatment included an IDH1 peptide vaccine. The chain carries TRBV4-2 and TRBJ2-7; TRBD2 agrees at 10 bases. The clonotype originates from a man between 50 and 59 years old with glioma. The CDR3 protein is CASSPDPSGSSYEQYF. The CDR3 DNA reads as TGTGCCAGCAGCCCAGATCCTAGCGGGAGCTCCTACGAGCAGTACTTC.